The 5 T cell receptor beta chains reported below all come from one sample, sequenced in a study of cytotoxic CD8 clonotypes in ibrutinib-treated CLL. Using immunoSEQ multiplex PCR, the repertoire was profiled, and TCRdb retains in-frame clones only, with some absent. The repertoire includes approximately 50,000 clones, 54% of them detected once, and approximately 24% sits in the top ten. Sequencing was performed on PBMCs, taken at disease progression, from a patient treated with ibrutinib. The receptors originated from a human donor with chronic lymphocytic leukemia.

V gene TRBV2 combines with J gene TRBJ1-2; 7 bases map to TRBD1. The CDR3 sequence is 13 residues long. Per germline, CDR1 SNHLY and CDR2 FYNNEI. After removal of 5 bases from V and 7 bases from J, the junction contained 7 bases not matched to a gene. The CDR3: CASSLTGVGGYTF. CDR3 coding DNA: TGTGCCAGCAGTCTCACAGGGGTAGGTGGCTACACCTTC.

The chain recombines TRBV7-9 with TRBJ2-1; no clear D. The V gene lost 3 bases and the J gene lost 7 bases, with 7 bases spanning the gap. CDR1 is SEHNR and CDR2 is FQNEAQ in the germline V gene (reference sequence). This CDR3 region has 12 residues. CDR3 nucleotides: TGTGCCAGCAGCTTTGTGGGGAATGAGCAGTTCTTC. This codes for CASSFVGNEQFF.

The chain links TRBV2 to TRBJ2-3; possible D gene TRBD2, 5 bases. The CDR3 is 14 residues long. Looked up from germline, CDR1 is SNHLY and CDR2 is FYNNEI. V lost 1 base and J 4 bases, leaving 9 bases between the germline ends. CDR3 sequence (DNA): TGTGCCAGCAGTGAAGGAGGGAACCCAGATACGCAGTATTTT. This translates into CASSEGGNPDTQYF.

This clone is a singleton in its sample. The CDR3 sequence is CSVGTGLSGTQYF. CDR3 nucleotide sequence: TGCAGCGTCGGGACAGGGCTATCGGGGACCCAGTACTTC. The V call is TRBV29-1, the J call TRBJ2-5; 9 bases align to TRBD1. Germline values: CDR1 SQVTM, CDR2 ANQGSEA. The CDR3 contains 13 residues. V was pared by 6 bases and J by 7 bases, with 9 bases of the junction left unmatched.

The rearrangement joins TRBV19 to TRBJ2-6; D ambiguous. The CDR3 contains 15 residues. Germline CDR1 is LNHDA and CDR2 is SQIVND (reference sequence). Trimming shortened V by 7 bases and J by 0 bases, and 10 bases separated the two germline ends. The CDR3 is CASKSRSSGANVLTF. In DNA form, the CDR3 reads TGTGCCAGTAAGTCCCGTTCCTCTGGGGCCAACGTCCTGACTTTC.